The 5 T cell receptor beta chains below were found in one sample sequenced in a study of T cells in Graves' hyperthyroidism and ophthalmopathy. Amplification yielded TCR beta CDR3 regions, with RNA transcripts as the source. Using the HTBI primer set, a first-round RT-PCR was run on the TCR CDR3. Each CDR3 protein gets one entry after TCRdb re-called the multiplex PCR reads with MiXCR. Of some 530,000 distinct CDR3 sequences listed, roughly 23% are singletons. Material for sequencing was blood. These receptors came from a woman aged 65 to 85 with Graves' ophthalmopathy.

This clonotype was seen repeatedly, ten times or more. This sequence joins TRBV7-2 and TRBJ1-1; a weak D match, TRBD1 (6 bases). The CDR3 spans 15 residues. Trimming took off 6 bases at V and 0 bases at J, with 14 bases between the two ends. Germline CDR1 SGHTA, CDR2 FQGNSA. CDR3 region: CASSLGTGMNTEAFF. CDR3 nucleotide sequence: TGTGCCAGCAGTTTGGGAACAGGGATGAACACTGAAGCTTTCTTT.

Many counts were recorded for this clonotype. The chain couples TRBV6-1 to TRBJ1-1; maybe TRBD1 (5 bases). V gave up 9 bases and J gave up 0 bases, with 11 bases separating them. The CDR3 is 13 amino acids. The germline CDR1 and CDR2 sequences are MNHNS and SASEGT. CDR3: CASWGPLNTEAFF. As DNA, the CDR3 is TGTGCCAGTTGGGGACCCCTGAACACTGAAGCTTTCTTT.

The chain uses TRBV10-3 and TRBJ2-7; D possibly corresponds to TRBD2 (5 bases). This CDR3 comprises 12 residues. Trimming cost V 5 bases and J 0 bases, with 5 bases left between them. The germline CDR1 and CDR2 sequences are ENHRY and SYGVKD. CDR3 in amino acids: CAISTSSYEQYF. In DNA form, the CDR3 reads TGTGCCATCAGTACTAGCTCCTACGAGCAGTACTTC.

The table lists this clonotype with a count of one. The rearrangement uses TRBV19 and TRBJ1-4; D is unresolved. The V and J ends lost 2 bases and 6 bases respectively, with 7 bases between them. The CDR3 sequence is 13 residues long. Germline values: CDR1 LNHDA, CDR2 SQIVND (reference sequence). CDR3 DNA sequence: TGTGCCAGTAGTATACGTCAGTATGAAAAACTGTTTTTT. Amino acids: CASSIRQYEKLFF.

A few counts support this clonotype. The chain recombines TRBV20-1 with TRBJ1-1; 8 bases are shared with TRBD1. The germline CDR1 and CDR2 sequences are DFQATT and SNEGSKA (reference sequence). V shed 3 bases, J shed 0 bases, and the junction held 6 bases outside the gene matches. The CDR3 runs 15 residues. The CDR3, as DNA: TGCAGTGCTAGTGAATGGGACAGGCTGAACACTGAAGCTTTCTTT. Its protein is CSASEWDRLNTEAFF.